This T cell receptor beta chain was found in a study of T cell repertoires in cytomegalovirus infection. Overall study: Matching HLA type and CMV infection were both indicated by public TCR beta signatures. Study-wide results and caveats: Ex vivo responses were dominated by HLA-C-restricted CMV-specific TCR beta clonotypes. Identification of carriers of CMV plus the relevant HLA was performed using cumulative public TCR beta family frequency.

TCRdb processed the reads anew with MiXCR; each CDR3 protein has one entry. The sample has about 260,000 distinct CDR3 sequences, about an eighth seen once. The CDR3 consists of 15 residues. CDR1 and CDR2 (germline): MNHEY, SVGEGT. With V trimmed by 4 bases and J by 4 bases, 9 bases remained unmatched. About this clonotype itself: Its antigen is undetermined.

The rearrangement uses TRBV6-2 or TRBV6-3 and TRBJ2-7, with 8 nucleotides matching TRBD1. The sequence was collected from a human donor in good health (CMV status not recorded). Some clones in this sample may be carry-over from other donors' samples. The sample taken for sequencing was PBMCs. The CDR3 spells CASSSRQGLSYEQYF. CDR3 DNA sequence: TGTGCCAGCAGTTCCAGACAGGGGTTGAGTTACGAGCAGTACTTC.